One TCR beta chain is described in this entry. This entry belongs to a study of identical twins. Each CDR3 protein is one row after TCRdb ran MiXCR on the 5' RACE reads. The data hold 1.5 million or so distinct CDR3 sequences, with around a third observed a single time. Germline V lookup: CDR1 SQVTM, CDR2 ANQGSEA. J gave up 7 bases and V 4 bases, and 5 bases lay outside the gene matches. The CDR3 loop spans 13 amino acids. This TCR derives from a newborn girl in good health. Specimen: cord blood. V usage is TRBV29-1 and J usage is TRBJ1-5, with 9 bases matching TRBD1. CDR3 protein: CSVGTGVKQPQHF. CDR3 coding DNA: TGCAGCGTTGGGACAGGGGTCAAGCAGCCCCAGCATTTT.